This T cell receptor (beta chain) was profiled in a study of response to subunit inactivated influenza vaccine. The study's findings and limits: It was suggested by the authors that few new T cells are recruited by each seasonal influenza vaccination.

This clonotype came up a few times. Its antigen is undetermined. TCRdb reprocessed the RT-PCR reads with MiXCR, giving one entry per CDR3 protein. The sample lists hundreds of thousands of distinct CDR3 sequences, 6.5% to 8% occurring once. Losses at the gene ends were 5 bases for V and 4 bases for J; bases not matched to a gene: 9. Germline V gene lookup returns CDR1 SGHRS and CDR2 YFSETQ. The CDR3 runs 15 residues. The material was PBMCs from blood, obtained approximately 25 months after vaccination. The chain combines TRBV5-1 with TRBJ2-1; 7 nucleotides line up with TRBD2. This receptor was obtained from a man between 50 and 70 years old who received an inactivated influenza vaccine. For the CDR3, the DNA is TGCGCCAGCAGGCAACGGGTTAGCGGGTACAATGAGCAGTTCTTC. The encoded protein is CASRQRVSGYNEQFF.